Detailed here is one TCR beta chain. cDNA encoding TCR beta was synthesized via 5'RACE template switching incorporating UMIs. TCRdb reprocessed the 5' RACE reads; each CDR3 protein has one entry and no DNA is given. The sample table includes some 440,000 distinct CDR3 sequences. This specimen comes from a study of T cells expressing NK-cell markers. Study-wide background: Most of the eight sequenced donors tested HCMV-seropositive; one tested seronegative.

Germline V gives CDR1 SGDLS, CDR2 YYNGEE. There are 14 residues in the CDR3. Sequencing input: blood T cells: a sorted CD56 or NKG2C T cell subset, CD4+ or CD8+ T cells, or bulk PBMC T cells (not recorded which). The chain recombines TRBV9 with TRBJ2-1. This receptor was identified in a woman aged 50 to 60 in good health. The CDR3 spells CASSVGGLLNEQFF.